This T cell receptor (beta chain) is drawn from a study of T cell responses to AZD1222 COVID-19 vaccine. Study observations and caveats: Most donors were white British, females outnumbered males, and clonal diversity was possibly underestimated. Researchers took repertoire samples only after the peak T cell response had come. Just 6 or 7 AZD1222 recipients were seropositive at baseline.

V lost 3 bases and J 1 base, leaving 15 bases between the germline ends. Per the germline V gene, CDR1 is SEHNR and CDR2 is FQNEAQ (reference sequence). The CDR3 is 17 residues long. As regards this clone: Its antigen is still unknown.

Generated by immunoSEQ multiplex PCR, the TCRdb table keeps only in-frame clones and is missing some. The table lists 140,000 to 150,000 clones, about 91% of them singletons. This chain joins TRBV7-9 and TRBJ2-2; D unclear. The starting material was peripheral blood, obtained on day 0 of AZD1222 vaccination. The receptor was isolated from an adult in good health. For the CDR3, the DNA is TGTGCCAGCAGCTTTATTTTGGGTCAGCGGAACACCGGGGAGCTGTTTTTT. It codes for CASSFILGQRNTGELFF. Full variable domain (missing parts from reference TRBV7-9 and TRBJ2-2): DTGVSQNPRHKITKRGQNVTFRCDPISEHNRLYWYRQTLGQGPEFLTYFQNEAQLEKSRLLSDRFSAERPKGSFSTLEIQRTEQGDSAMYLCASSFILGQRNTGELFFGEGSRLTVL.